This entry lists 21 T cell receptor beta chains sequenced from one sample in a study of cytomegalovirus exposure and HLA in healthy donors. In the PCR, 60 Vbeta and 13 Jbeta primers were used. Here immunoSEQ multiplex PCR was the method, and the copy in TCRdb shows in-frame clones only, minus some. The profile covers fewer than 150,000 clones, with around 68% appearing a single time and 4% to 5% taken by the ten largest. The specimen was PBMCs. All receptors derive from a woman in her thirties or forties in good health and CMV-seropositive.

This clone occurred once. The CDR3 DNA sequence: TGTGCCAGCAGCCGGGAAATTGGCGGGGCAAACAATGAGCAGTTCTTC. Amino acids: CASSREIGGANNEQFF. The gene calls are TRBV14 and TRBJ2-1; D perhaps matches TRBD2 (6 bases). V was shortened by 4 bases and J by 5 bases, with 18 bases between the two germline ends. Germline lookup yields CDR1 SGHDN and CDR2 FVKESK. The CDR3 totals 16 residues.

CDR3 nucleotides: TGTGCCAGTAGTGGACGGGACAGAGTCAGCTCTGGAAACACCATATATTTT. Amino acid sequence: CASSGRDRVSSGNTIYF. This chain uses TRBV19 with TRBJ1-3; 7 positions match TRBD1. Unmatched junction bases numbered 10, after V lost 5 bases and J lost 0 bases. CDR1 and CDR2 (germline): LNHDA, SQIVND (reference sequence). The CDR3 has 17 residues.

The rearrangement links TRBV9 to TRBJ2-2; D may be TRBD2 (6 bases). The CDR3 contains 16 residues. Germline loops: CDR1 SGDLS, CDR2 YYNGEE. V dropped 0 bases and J dropped 3 bases, with 12 bases sitting between them. Here the CDR3 DNA reads TGTGCCAGCAGCGTAGAAGTGCGGGAAGACACCGGGGAGCTGTTTTTT. It is translated as CASSVEVREDTGELFF.

For this clone: The junction and the germline gene differ at one end; a read error may be behind it. The chain is built from TRBV7-9 and TRBJ1-1; D is possibly TRBD1 (5 bases). The germline CDR1 and CDR2 sequences are SEHNR and FQNEAQ (reference sequence). The CDR3 totals 17 residues. CDR3 region: CSSSSNTARAPNTEAFF. DNA of the CDR3: TGTTCCAGCAGCTCAAACACCGCCAGGGCCCCGAACACTGAAGCTTTCTTT.

This sequence joins TRBV6-1 and TRBJ2-5; 9 nucleotides agree with TRBD2. There are 16 residues in the CDR3. V gave up 1 base and J gave up 7 bases; unmatched junction bases: 10. CDR1 MNHNS and CDR2 SASEGT come from the germline V gene. CDR3 sequence (DNA): TGTGCCAGCAGTGAAGACGCGGGAGGGGGAGGGGGGACCCAGTACTTC. Its translation is CASSEDAGGGGGTQYF.

This chain links TRBV2 with TRBJ2-1; 7 nucleotides line up with TRBD2. From germline, CDR1 is SNHLY and CDR2 FYNNEI. V shed 4 bases, J shed 8 bases, and the junction held 2 bases outside the gene matches. This CDR3 region has 12 residues. The CDR3 region has the DNA TGTGCCAGCAGTGGCGGGAGCGATGAGCAGTTCTTC. It specifies CASSGGSDEQFF.

This chain connects TRBV19 to TRBJ1-4; D is ambiguous. The CDR3 is 13 residues long. The germline V gene encodes CDR1 LNHDA and CDR2 SQIVND (reference sequence). Trimming pared 3 bases from V and 7 bases from J, leaving 9 bases between. The CDR3 DNA sequence: TGTGCCAGTAGTATGGTTCTCAGTGAAAAACTGTTTTTT. The encoded protein is CASSMVLSEKLFF.

The V gene is TRBV29-1, the J gene TRBJ1-1; D call uncertain. CDR1 is SQVTM and CDR2 is ANQGSEA in the germline V gene. V lost 5 bases, J lost 4 bases, and 8 bases lay in between. The CDR3 totals 11 residues. CDR3 DNA sequence: TGCAGCGTTATATTGGCCACTGAAGCTTTCTTT. Residues: CSVILATEAFF.

Comments on this clone: One junction end does not reproduce the germline sequence, and a read error may be involved. The genes are TRBV7-3 and TRBJ2-3; 9 positions match TRBD2. The CDR3 loop spans 16 amino acids. Germline lookup yields CDR1 SGHTA and CDR2 FQGTGA. The CDR3 sequence is CASSLGTSRDTGTQYF. As DNA, the CDR3 is TGTGCCAGCAGCTTAGGGACTAGCCGGGACACAGGTACGCAGTATTTT.

V and J are TRBV5-1 and TRBJ2-3; D may be TRBD2 (6 bases). Germline values: CDR1 SGHRS, CDR2 YFSETQ. The CDR3 totals 16 residues. Trimming took off 1 base at V and 1 base at J, with 13 bases between the two ends. The CDR3 nucleotides read TGCGCCAGCAGCTTGTGGTCATCGGGGGGCACAGATACGCAGTATTTT. Its protein product is CASSLWSSGGTDTQYF.

The V and J genes are TRBV5-4 and TRBJ1-6, with D hard to call. V was clipped by 1 base and J by 7 bases, with 6 bases between them. Germline V CDR1 and CDR2: SGHNT, YYREEE (reference sequence). The length of the CDR3 is 13 residues. Here the CDR3 DNA reads TGTGCCAGCAGCTTGTTCGGGAATTCACCCCTCCACTTT. Its protein product is CASSLFGNSPLHF.

In its sample, this clone was seen a few times. This same CDR3 is encoded by further DNA sequences in the sample. The chain couples TRBV7-2 to TRBJ2-1; D remains ambiguous. CDR3 length: 11 residues. From germline, CDR1 is SGHTA and CDR2 FQGNSA. With 2 bases removed from V and 7 bases from J, the gap between germline ends came to 3 bases. This CDR3 reads CASSLLNEQFF. CDR3 bases: TGTGCCAGCAGCTTATTAAATGAGCAGTTCTTC.

This clone was counted a few times. The chain's CDR3 is CASSRGGNTGELFF. In DNA, the CDR3 is TGCGCCAGCAGCCGCGGGGGGAACACCGGGGAGCTGTTTTTT. The chain is built from TRBV5-1 and TRBJ2-2; 7 bases align to TRBD2. The CDR3 has 14 amino acids. Germline-derived CDR1 and CDR2 are SGHRS and YFSETQ. J gave up 1 base and V 4 bases, and 1 base lay outside the gene matches. The complete variable domain, with remaining parts taken from reference TRBV5-1 and TRBJ2-2, reads KAGVTQTPRYLIKTRGQQVTLSCSPISGHRSVSWYQQTPGQGLQFLFEYFSETQRNKGNFPGRFSGRQFSNSRSEMNVSTLELGDSALYLCASSRGGNTGELFFGEGSRLTVL.

The chain has TRBV7-8 and TRBJ2-1; 10 bases line up with TRBD2. The CDR3 extends over 19 amino acids. Germline loops: CDR1 SGHVS, CDR2 FQNEAQ. Trimming cost V 0 bases and J 0 bases; bases outside gene matches: 8. For the CDR3, the DNA is TGTGCCAGCAGCTTAGCTTTGGTAGCGGGGGGCCTCTCCTACAATGAGCAGTTCTTC. Protein product: CASSLALVAGGLSYNEQFF.

The chain recombines TRBV28 with TRBJ1-5, with D perhaps TRBD1 (6 bases). The CDR3 extends over 15 amino acids. Trimming shortened V by 6 bases and J by 4 bases, and 16 bases separated the two germline ends. Looked up from germline, CDR1 is MDHEN and CDR2 is SYDVKM. In DNA, the CDR3 is TGTGCCAGCAGGAAGGGAACAGGGAGAAATCAGCCCCAGCATTTT. Encoded protein: CASRKGTGRNQPQHF.

The gene calls are TRBV30 and TRBJ2-5, with unresolved D. V dropped 2 bases and J dropped 1 base, with 14 bases sitting between them. CDR1 and CDR2 (germline): GTSNPN, SVGIG (reference sequence). The CDR3 sequence is 15 residues long. The CDR3 spells CAWSRNTAAQETQYF. CDR3 DNA sequence: TGTGCCTGGAGTAGAAATACTGCGGCCCAAGAGACCCAGTACTTC.

The chain uses TRBV28 and TRBJ1-1; D ambiguous. V lost 6 bases, J lost 2 bases, and 13 bases lay in between. Germline CDR1 is MDHEN and CDR2 is SYDVKM. This CDR3 contains 14 residues. The CDR3 coding sequence is TGTGCCAGCAGGACCGGGGATCTCAACACTGAAGCTTTCTTT. This gives the protein CASRTGDLNTEAFF.

The rearrangement uses TRBV28 and TRBJ1-3, with 7 bases identical to TRBD1. V was clipped by 5 bases and J by 3 bases; unmatched bases: 7. This CDR3 spans 15 amino acids. Germline V gene lookup returns CDR1 MDHEN and CDR2 SYDVKM. CDR3: CASSTGEVYGNTIYF. The CDR3 DNA reads as TGTGCCAGCAGTACAGGGGAGGTTTATGGAAACACCATATATTTT.

In nucleotides, the CDR3 is TGCGCCAGCAGCGAACCGACAGGGTCTAGGAACACTGAAGCTTTCTTT. Encoded protein: CASSEPTGSRNTEAFF. The chain has TRBV4-1 and TRBJ1-1; 7 bases line up with TRBD1. With V trimmed by 5 bases and J by 1 base, 10 bases remained unmatched. CDR3 size: 16 residues. CDR1 is MGHRA, CDR2 YSYEKL, per germline.

J is TRBJ2-6 and V is TRBV9; D is unresolved. CDR3 length: 19 amino acids. Germline V gene lookup returns CDR1 SGDLS and CDR2 YYNGEE. Trimming stripped 0 bases from V and 0 bases from J, with 16 bases between. The DNA for the CDR3 is TGTGCCAGCAGCGTAGATAACTCGATGCAATCCTCTGGGGCCAACGTCCTGACTTTC. Its translation: CASSVDNSMQSSGANVLTF.

The chain joins TRBV2 to TRBJ2-5, with 9 positions matching TRBD1. From germline, CDR1 is SNHLY and CDR2 FYNNEI. The CDR3 contains 13 residues. V lost 7 bases, J lost 3 bases, and 3 bases stayed unmatched. Here the CDR3 reads CASTRDREETQYF. CDR3 nucleotides: TGTGCCAGCACCCGGGACAGGGAAGAGACCCAGTACTTC.